The source of this TCR beta chain is a study of Ad26.COV2.S vaccination and SARS-CoV-2 variants. This clone was counted at least ten times. Sequencing used immunoSEQ multiplex PCR; TCRdb keeps in-frame clones, though not all of them. The data show more than 350,000 clones, 90% seen once. J was trimmed by 5 bases and V by 7 bases; bases with no gene match: 2. The length of the CDR3 is 12 residues. CDR1 is SGDLS and CDR2 is YYNGEE in the germline V gene. Treatment noted: around 19 received Ad26.COV2.S at low or high dose, single or two shots; about 5 received placebo; per-sample allocation not given. Sampling took place 63 days after the first vaccine or placebo injection.

The TCR comes from a person between 18 and 59 years old who received the Ad26.COV2.S COVID-19 vaccine or a placebo. The chain joins TRBV9 to TRBJ2-1; 8 nucleotides match TRBD2. This sample comprised peripheral blood, obtained in a trial of Ad26.COV2.S vaccine versus placebo. The CDR3, as DNA: TGTGCCAGCGGGACTAGAAACAATGAGCAGTTCTTC. Its protein is CASGTRNNEQFF.